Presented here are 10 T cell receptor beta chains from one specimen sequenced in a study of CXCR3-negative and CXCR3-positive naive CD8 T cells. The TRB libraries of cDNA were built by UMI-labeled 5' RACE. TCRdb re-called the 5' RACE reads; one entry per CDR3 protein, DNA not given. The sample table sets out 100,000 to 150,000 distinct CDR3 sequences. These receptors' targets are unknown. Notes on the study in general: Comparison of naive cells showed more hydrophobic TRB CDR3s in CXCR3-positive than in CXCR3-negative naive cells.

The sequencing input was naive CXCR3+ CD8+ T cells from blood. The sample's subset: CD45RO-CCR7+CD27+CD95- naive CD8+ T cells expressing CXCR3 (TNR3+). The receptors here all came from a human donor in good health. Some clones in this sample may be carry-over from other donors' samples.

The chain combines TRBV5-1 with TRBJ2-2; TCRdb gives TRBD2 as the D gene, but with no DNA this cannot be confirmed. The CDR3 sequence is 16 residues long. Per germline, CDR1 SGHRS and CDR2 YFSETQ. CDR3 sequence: CASSWARERNTGDLFF.

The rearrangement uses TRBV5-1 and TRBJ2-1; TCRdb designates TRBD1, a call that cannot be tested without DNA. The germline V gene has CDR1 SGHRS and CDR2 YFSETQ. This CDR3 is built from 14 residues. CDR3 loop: CASSPGQVLNEQFF. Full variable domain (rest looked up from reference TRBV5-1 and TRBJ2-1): KAGVTQTPRYLIKTRGQQVTLSCSPISGHRSVSWYQQTPGQGLQFLFEYFSETQRNKGNFPGRFSGRQFSNSRSEMNVSTLELGDSALYLCASSPGQVLNEQFFGPGTRLTVL.

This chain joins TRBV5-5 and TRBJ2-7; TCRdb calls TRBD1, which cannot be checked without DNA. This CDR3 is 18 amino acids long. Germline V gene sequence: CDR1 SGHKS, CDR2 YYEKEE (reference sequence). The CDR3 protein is CASSLVLLAGTGDYEQYF.

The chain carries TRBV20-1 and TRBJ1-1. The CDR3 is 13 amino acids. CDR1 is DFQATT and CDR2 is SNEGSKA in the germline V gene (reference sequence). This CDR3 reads CSARARGNTEAFF.

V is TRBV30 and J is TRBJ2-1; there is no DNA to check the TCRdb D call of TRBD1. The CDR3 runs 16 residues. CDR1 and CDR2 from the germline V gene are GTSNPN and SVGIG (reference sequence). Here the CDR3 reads CAWSVGGRHSYNEQFF.

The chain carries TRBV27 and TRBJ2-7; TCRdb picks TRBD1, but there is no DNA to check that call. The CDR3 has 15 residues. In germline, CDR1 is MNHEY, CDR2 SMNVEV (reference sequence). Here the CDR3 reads CASSSPQGEFYEQYF.

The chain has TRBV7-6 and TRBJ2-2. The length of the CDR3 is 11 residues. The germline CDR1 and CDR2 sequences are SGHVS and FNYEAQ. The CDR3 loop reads CASTDTGELFF.

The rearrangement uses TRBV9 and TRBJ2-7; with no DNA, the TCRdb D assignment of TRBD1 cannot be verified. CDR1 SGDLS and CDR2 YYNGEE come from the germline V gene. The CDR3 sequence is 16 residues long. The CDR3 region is CASSARPGRLIYEQYF. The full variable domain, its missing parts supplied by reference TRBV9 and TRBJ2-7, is DSGVTQTPKHLITATGQRVTLRCSPRSGDLSVYWYQQSLDQGLQFLIQYYNGEERAKGNILERFSAQQFPDLHSELNLSSLELGDSALYFCASSARPGRLIYEQYFGPGTRLTVT.

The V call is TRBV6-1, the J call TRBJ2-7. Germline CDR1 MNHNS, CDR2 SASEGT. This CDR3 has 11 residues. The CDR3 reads CAVRNSYEQYF.

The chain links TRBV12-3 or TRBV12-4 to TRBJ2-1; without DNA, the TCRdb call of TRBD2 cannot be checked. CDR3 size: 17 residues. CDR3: CASSLDLGLAGVTEQFF.